The 6 T cell receptor beta chains given below trace back to one sample, sequenced in a study of radiotherapy plus CTLA-4 blockade in lung cancer. Using immunoSEQ multiplex PCR, the repertoire was profiled, and TCRdb retains in-frame clones only, with some absent. The table has 65,000 to 85,000 clones, roughly 74% seen once. The specimen was peripheral blood, collected from a patient treated with radiotherapy plus ipilimumab. The receptors shown here come from a human donor with non-small cell lung cancer whose response to radiotherapy plus ipilimumab could not be evaluated.

J is TRBJ1-4 and V is TRBV28; D is perhaps TRBD1 (5 bases). CDR1 is MDHEN and CDR2 is SYDVKM in the germline V gene. The V end lost 11 bases, the J end lost 7 bases, and 23 bases lay between the germline ends. The CDR3 is made up of 15 amino acids. CDR3 nucleotides: TGTGCCCATTCCCCCGGGTGGCAGGGCGGTGAAAAACTGTTTTTT. The encoded protein is CAHSPGWQGGEKLFF.

The chain is built from TRBV6-1 and TRBJ1-5; D ambiguous. The CDR3 totals 15 residues. Trimming pared 3 bases from V and 0 bases from J, leaving 9 bases between. CDR1 MNHNS and CDR2 SASEGT come from the germline V gene. The CDR3 loop reads CASSDAVNSNQPQHF. CDR3 nucleotides: TGTGCCAGCAGTGATGCAGTAAATAGCAATCAGCCCCAGCATTTT.

The V and J genes are TRBV2 and TRBJ2-5; D is perhaps TRBD2 (5 bases). Per germline, CDR1 SNHLY and CDR2 FYNNEI. This CDR3 has 13 residues. Trimming removed 6 bases from V and 2 bases from J, with 10 bases in between. CDR3 DNA: TGTGCCAGCAGCCTGGACTGGCAAGAGACCCAGTACTTC. Its protein product is CASSLDWQETQYF.

The chain has TRBV19 and TRBJ1-2; TRBD1 agrees at 9 bases. Trimming at V came to 3 bases and at J to 5 bases, leaving 4 bases not matched to a gene. This CDR3 is 14 amino acids long. Germline assignment: CDR1 LNHDA and CDR2 SQIVND (reference sequence). CDR3 in DNA: TGTGCCAGTAGTATGGGGGACAGGGTGTATGGCTACACCTTC. Translation gives CASSMGDRVYGYTF.

The gene calls are TRBV11-3 and TRBJ2-1; the D gene is possibly TRBD2 (6 bases). The CDR3 covers 15 residues. Between the trimmed V and J ends, which lost 3 bases and 0 bases, there was a span of 9 bases. Germline V gene sequence: CDR1 SGHNT, CDR2 YENEEA. CDR3 sequence (DNA): TGTGCCAGCAGCTTTGGCGGGACCTCCTACAATGAGCAGTTCTTC. Its translation is CASSFGGTSYNEQFF.

There are a few counts of this clone. The rearrangement uses TRBV6-5 and TRBJ1-2; D uncertain. V dropped 0 bases and J dropped 8 bases, with 10 bases sitting between them. The CDR3 is made up of 13 amino acids. Per the germline V gene, CDR1 is MNHEY and CDR2 is SVGAGI. CDR3 protein: CASSYSGGLGYTF. The CDR3 bases are TGTGCCAGCAGTTACTCGGGAGGGCTCGGCTACACCTTC.